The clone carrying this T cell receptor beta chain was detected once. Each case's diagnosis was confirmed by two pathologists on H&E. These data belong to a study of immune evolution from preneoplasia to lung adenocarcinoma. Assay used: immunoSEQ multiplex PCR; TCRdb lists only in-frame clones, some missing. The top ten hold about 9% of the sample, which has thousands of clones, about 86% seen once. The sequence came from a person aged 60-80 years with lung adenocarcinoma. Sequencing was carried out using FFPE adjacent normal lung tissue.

The CDR3 DNA sequence: TGTGCCAGCAGGCGGGCCTTAGCTACACATTCGACTGAAGCTTTCTTT. Its protein is CASRRALATHSTEAFF. This chain connects TRBV21-1 to TRBJ1-1. TRBV21-1 is a listed pseudogene. There are 16 residues in the CDR3.